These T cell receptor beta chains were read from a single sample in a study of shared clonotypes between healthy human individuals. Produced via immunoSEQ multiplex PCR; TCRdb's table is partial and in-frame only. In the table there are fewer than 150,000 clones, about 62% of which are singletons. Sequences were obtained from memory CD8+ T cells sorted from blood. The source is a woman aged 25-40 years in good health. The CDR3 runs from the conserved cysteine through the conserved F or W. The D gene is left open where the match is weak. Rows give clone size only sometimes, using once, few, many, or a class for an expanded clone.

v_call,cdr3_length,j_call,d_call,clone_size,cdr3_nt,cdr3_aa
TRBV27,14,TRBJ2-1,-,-,TGTGCCAGCTGGGAGACCGACTCCTACAATGAGCAGTTCTTC,CASWETDSYNEQFF
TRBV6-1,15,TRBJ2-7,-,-,TGTGCCAGCAGTGAACCTTCGGGAGCCCCCTACGAGCAGTACTTC,CASSEPSGAPYEQYF
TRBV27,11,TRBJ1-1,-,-,TGTGCCAGCCAGCTGAACACTGAAGCTTTCTTT,CASQLNTEAFF
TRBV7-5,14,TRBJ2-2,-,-,TGTGCCAGCAGCTTTCACTCGAACACCGGGGAGCTGTTTTTT,CASSFHSNTGELFF
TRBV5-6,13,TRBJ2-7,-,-,TGTGCCAGCAGCGCAAGATCTTCGTACGAGCAGTACTTC,CASSARSSYEQYF
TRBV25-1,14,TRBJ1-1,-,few,TGTGCCAGCAGTGAATCCGACCGGAACACTGAAGCTTTCTTT,CASSESDRNTEAFF
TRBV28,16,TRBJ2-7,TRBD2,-,TGTGCCAGCAGCCCTCTGGGCGGGAGTCCTACCTACGAGCAGTACTTC,CASSPLGGSPTYEQYF
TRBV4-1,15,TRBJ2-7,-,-,TGCGCCAGCAGCCAAGAACTTTTGGGCTCCTACGAGCAGTACTTC,CASSQELLGSYEQYF
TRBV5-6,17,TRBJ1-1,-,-,TGTGCCAGCAGCTCGATCGAAAAGAGAGTTACCAACACTGAAGCTTTCTTT,CASSSIEKRVTNTEAFF
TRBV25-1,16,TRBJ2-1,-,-,TGTGCCAGCAGTGCCCCGGACAGAAGAGATTACAATGAGCAGTTCTTC,CASSAPDRRDYNEQFF
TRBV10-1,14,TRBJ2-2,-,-,TGCGCCAGTTCGTCGGCGGATAACACCGGGGAGCTGTTTTTT,CASSSADNTGELFF
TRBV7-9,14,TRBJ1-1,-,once,TGTGCCAGCAGCCCCCCTGACAGGAGCACTGAAGCTTTCTTT,CASSPPDRSTEAFF
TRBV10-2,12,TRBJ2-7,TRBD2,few,TGCGCCAGCGGGACTAGCGGCTACGAGCAGTACTTC,CASGTSGYEQYF
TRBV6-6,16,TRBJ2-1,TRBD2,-,TGTGCCAGCAGTTGGCTCAAAACTAGCGGAAACAATGAGCAGTTCTTC,CASSWLKTSGNNEQFF
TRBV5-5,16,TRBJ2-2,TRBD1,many,TGTGCCAGCAGCTCCGGACAGGGGCGAAACACCGGGGAGCTGTTTTTT,CASSSGQGRNTGELFF
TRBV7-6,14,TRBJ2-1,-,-,TGTGCCAGCAGCTTAGGGGGGCTATACAATGAGCAGTTCTTC,CASSLGGLYNEQFF
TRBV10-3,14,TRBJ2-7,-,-,TGTGCCATCAGTGCTGGGGTTAGCTCCTACGAGCAGTACTTC,CAISAGVSSYEQYF
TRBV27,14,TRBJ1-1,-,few,TGTGCCAGCAGTTTAGTGAAGGGGACCACTGAAGCTTTCTTT,CASSLVKGTTEAFF
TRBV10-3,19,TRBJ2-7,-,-,TGTGCCATCACCGATACGGGACAAACGAACCCCGTAGCGGGCAACGAGCAGTACTTC,CAITDTGQTNPVAGNEQYF
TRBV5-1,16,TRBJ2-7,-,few,TGCGCCAGCAGCTTGGCCCGTGGGATGTCGCCCTACGAGCAGTACTTC,CASSLARGMSPYEQYF
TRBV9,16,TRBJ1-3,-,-,TGTGCCAGCAGCGTATGGGGGTCCCTCTCTGGAAACACCATATATTTT,CASSVWGSLSGNTIYF
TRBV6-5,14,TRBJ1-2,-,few,TGTGCCAGCAGTTACTCCCGCTTGGACTATGGCTACACCTTC,CASSYSRLDYGYTF
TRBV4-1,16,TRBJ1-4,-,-,TGCGCCAGCAGCCAAGATATGAGGGGAACTAATGAAAAACTGTTTTTT,CASSQDMRGTNEKLFF
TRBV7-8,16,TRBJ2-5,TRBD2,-,TGTGCCAGCAGCTCAATAGCGGGAGGGCCTTGGGAGACCCAGTACTTC,CASSSIAGGPWETQYF
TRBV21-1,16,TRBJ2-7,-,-,TGTGCCAGCAGCCCGGTGAGGGGTCACGCTACTTACGAGCAGTACTTC,CASSPVRGHATYEQYF
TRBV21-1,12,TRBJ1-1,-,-,TGTGCCAGCAGTCGCACCAGTACTGAAGCTTTCTTT,CASSRTSTEAFF
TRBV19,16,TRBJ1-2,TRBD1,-,TGTGCCAGTAGTATTTATTTTCTAGGGGACAGCTATGGCTACACCTTC,CASSIYFLGDSYGYTF
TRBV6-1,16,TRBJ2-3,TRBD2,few,TGTGCCAGCAGTGAAGGAGGCGGGGGGGGCGCAGATACGCAGTATTTT,CASSEGGGGGADTQYF
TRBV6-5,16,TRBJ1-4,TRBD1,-,TGTGCCAGCAGTTACACACGACAGGGGGCGCGGGAAAAACTGTTTTTT,CASSYTRQGAREKLFF
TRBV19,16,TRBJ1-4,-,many,TGTGCCAGTAGGCCTCGCGGGCTCTCGGGGAATGAAAAACTGTTTTTT,CASRPRGLSGNEKLFF
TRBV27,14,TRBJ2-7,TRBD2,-,TGTGCCAGCACCCCACTAGCGGGAGTATACGAGCAGTACTTC,CASTPLAGVYEQYF
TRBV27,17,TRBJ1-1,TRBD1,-,TGTGCCAGCAGTTTATCGGCCGGGACAGGGGGTATTATTGAAGCTTTCTTT,CASSLSAGTGGIIEAFF
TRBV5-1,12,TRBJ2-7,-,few,TGCGCCAGCAACGCCTATGACGGCGAGCAGTACTTC,CASNAYDGEQYF
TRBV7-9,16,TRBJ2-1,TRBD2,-,TGTGCCAGCAGCCGACCCGCAACCGGGGGGGACAATGAGCAGTTCTTC,CASSRPATGGDNEQFF